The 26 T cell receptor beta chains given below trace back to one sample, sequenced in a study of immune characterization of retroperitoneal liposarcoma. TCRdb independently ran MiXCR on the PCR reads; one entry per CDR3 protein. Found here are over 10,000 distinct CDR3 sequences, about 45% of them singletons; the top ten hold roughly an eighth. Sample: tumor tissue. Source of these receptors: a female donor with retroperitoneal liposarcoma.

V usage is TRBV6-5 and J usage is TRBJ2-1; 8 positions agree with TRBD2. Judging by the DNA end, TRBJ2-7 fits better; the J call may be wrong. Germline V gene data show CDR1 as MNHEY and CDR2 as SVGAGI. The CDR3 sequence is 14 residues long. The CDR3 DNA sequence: TGTGCCAGCAGTTACTCGGGGACTAGTGGTGAGCAGTACTTC. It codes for CASSYSGTSGEQYF.

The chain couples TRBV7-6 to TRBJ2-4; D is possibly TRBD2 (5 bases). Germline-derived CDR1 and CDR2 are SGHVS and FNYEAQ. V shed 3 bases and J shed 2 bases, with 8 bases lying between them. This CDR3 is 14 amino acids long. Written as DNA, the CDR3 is TGTGCCAGCAGCTTCGCGGGTTCCAAAAACATTCAGTACTTC. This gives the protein CASSFAGSKNIQYF.

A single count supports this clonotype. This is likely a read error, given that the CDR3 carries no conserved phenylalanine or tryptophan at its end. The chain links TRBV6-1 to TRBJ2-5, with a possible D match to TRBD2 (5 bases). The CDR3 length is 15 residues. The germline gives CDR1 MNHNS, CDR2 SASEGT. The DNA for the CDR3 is TGTGAAAGCGACAATAGCGCAGAACCCGAAGAGACCCAGTACTGC. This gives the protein CESDNSAEPEETQYC.

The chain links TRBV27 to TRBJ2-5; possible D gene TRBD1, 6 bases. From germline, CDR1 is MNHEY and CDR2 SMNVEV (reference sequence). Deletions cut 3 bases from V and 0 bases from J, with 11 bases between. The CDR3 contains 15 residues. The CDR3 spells CASSFGQGYQETQYF. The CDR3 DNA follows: TGTGCCAGCAGTTTTGGGCAGGGGTACCAAGAGACCCAGTACTTC.

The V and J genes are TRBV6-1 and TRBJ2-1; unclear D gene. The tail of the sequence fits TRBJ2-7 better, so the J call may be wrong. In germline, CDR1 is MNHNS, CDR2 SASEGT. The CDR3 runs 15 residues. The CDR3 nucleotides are TGTGCCAGCAGTGAAGCAGACGACGGGCCCTACGAGCAGTACTTC. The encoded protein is CASSEADDGPYEQYF.

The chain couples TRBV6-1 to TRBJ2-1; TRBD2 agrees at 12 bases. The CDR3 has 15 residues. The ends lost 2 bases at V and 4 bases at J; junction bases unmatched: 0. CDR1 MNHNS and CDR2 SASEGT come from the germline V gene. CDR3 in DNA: TGTGCCAGCAGTGAACTAGCGGGGGGGTACAATGAGCAGTTCTTC. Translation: CASSELAGGYNEQFF.

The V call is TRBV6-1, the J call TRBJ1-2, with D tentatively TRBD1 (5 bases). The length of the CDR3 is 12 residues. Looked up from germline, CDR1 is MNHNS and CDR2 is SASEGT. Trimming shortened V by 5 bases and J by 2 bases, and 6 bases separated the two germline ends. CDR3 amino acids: CASSRDNYGYTF. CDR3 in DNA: TGTGCCAGCAGTAGGGACAACTATGGCTACACCTTC.

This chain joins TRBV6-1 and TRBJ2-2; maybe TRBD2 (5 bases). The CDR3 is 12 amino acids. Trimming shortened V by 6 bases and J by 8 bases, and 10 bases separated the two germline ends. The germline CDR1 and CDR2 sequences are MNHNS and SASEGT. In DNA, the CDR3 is TGTGCCAGCAGCAACCGGGGAGGGGAGCTGTTTTTT. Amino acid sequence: CASSNRGGELFF.

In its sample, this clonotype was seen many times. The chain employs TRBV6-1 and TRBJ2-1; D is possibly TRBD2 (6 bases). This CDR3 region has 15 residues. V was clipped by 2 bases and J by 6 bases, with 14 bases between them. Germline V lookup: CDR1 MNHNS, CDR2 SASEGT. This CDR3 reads CASSEWSGRSNEQFF. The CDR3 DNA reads TGTGCCAGCAGTGAATGGAGCGGGCGCAGCAATGAGCAGTTCTTC.

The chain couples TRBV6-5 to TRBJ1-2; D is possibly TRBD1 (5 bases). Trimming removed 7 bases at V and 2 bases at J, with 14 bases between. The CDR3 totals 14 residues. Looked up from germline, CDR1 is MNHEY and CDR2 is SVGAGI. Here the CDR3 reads CASILGRTNYGYTF. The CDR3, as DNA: TGTGCCAGCATCCTGGGACGGACGAACTATGGCTACACCTTC.

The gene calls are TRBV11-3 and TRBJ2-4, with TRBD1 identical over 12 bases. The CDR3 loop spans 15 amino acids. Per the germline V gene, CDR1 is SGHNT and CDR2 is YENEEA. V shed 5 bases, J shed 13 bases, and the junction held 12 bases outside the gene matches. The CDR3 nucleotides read TGTGCCAGCAGCCCTCCGGGACAGGGGGCCGATGAGCAGTACTTC. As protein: CASSPPGQGADEQYF. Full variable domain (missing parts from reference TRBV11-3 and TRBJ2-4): EAGVVQSPRYKIIEKKQPVAFWCNPISGHNTLYWYLQNLGQGPELLIRYENEEAVDDSQLPKDRFSAERLKGVDSTLKIQPAELGDSAVYLCASSPPGQGADEQYFGAGTRLSVL.

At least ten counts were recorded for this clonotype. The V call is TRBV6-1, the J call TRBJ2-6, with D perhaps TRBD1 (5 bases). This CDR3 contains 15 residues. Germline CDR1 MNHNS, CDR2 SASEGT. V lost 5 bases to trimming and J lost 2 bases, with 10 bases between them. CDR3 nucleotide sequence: TGTGCCAGCAGTCTAGGACAACCTGGGGCCAACGTCCTGACTTTC. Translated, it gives CASSLGQPGANVLTF.

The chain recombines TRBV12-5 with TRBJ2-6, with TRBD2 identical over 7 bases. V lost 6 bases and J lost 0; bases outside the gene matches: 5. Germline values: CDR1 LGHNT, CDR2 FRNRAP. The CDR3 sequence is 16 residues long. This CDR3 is CASGLGGGSGANVLTF. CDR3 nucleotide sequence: TGTGCTAGTGGCCTGGGGGGGGGCTCTGGGGCCAACGTCCTGACTTTC.

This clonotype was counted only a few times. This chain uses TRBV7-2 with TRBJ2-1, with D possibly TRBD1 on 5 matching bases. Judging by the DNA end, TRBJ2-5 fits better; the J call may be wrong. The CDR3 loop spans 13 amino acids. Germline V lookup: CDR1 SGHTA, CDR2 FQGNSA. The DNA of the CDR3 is TGTGCCAGCAGCTTAGCGCAGGGAGAGACCCAGTACTTC. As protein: CASSLAQGETQYF.

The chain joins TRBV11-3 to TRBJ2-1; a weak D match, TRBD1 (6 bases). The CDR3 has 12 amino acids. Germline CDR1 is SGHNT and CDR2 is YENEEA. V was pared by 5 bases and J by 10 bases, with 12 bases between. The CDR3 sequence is CASSQGPYEQFF. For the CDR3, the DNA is TGTGCCAGCAGCCAGGGGCCCTACGAGCAGTTCTTC.

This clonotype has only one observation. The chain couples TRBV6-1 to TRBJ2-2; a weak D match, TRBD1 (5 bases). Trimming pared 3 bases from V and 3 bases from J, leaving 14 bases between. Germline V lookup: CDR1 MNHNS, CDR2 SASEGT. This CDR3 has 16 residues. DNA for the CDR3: TGTGCCAGCAGTGACAGGGTGGCGGTAGACACCGGGGAGCTGTTTTTT. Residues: CASSDRVAVDTGELFF.

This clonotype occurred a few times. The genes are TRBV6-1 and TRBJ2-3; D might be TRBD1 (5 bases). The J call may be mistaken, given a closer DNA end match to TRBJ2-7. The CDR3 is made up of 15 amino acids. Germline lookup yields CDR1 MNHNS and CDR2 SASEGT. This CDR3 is CASSEALGAYNEQYF. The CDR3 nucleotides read TGTGCCAGCAGTGAAGCCCTAGGGGCCTACAATGAGCAGTACTTC.

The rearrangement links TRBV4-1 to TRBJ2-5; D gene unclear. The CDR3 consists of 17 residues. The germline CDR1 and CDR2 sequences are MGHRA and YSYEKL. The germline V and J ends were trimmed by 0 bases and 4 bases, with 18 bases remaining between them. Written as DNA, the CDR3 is TGCGCCAGCAGCCAAGAACGTAGTCGCGCAGAACTAGAGACCCAGTACTTC. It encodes CASSQERSRAELETQYF.

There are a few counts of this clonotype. The chain's CDR3 is CASSLFGSAEQFF. CDR3 DNA: TGTGCCAGCAGTTTATTCGGGAGTGCTGAGCAGTTCTTC. The V and J genes are TRBV27 and TRBJ2-1; weak D call: TRBD2 (6 bases). Germline V lookup: CDR1 MNHEY, CDR2 SMNVEV (reference sequence). V lost 1 base and J lost 9, with 10 bases in between. This CDR3 contains 13 residues.

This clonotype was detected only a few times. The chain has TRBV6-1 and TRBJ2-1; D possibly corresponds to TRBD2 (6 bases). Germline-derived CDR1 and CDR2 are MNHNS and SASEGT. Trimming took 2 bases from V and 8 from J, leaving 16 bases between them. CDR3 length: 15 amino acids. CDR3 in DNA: TGTGCCAGCAGTGAATTTGGCGGGATGGGCGATGAGCAGTTCTTC. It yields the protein CASSEFGGMGDEQFF.

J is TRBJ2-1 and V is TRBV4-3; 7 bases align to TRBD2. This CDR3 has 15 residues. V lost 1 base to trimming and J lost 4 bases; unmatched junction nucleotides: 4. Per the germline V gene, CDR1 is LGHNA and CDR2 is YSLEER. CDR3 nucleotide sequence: TGCGCCAGCAGCCAAGCGGGGGGAACTTACAATGAGCAGTTCTTC. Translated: CASSQAGGTYNEQFF.

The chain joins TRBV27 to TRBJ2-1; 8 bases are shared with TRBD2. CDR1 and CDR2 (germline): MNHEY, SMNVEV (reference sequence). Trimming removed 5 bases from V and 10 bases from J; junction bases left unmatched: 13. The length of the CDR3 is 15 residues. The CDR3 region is CASSRVSGRSYEQFF. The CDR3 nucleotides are TGTGCCAGCAGTAGGGTCAGCGGGAGAAGCTACGAGCAGTTCTTC.

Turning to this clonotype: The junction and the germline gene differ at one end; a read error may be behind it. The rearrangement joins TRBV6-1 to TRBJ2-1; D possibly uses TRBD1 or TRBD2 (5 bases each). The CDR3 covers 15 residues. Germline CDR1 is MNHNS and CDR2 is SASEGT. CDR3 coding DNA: TGTGCCAGCAGTCCTACCGGGACCGAATCCTACGAGCAGTTGTTC. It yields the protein CASSPTGTESYEQLF.

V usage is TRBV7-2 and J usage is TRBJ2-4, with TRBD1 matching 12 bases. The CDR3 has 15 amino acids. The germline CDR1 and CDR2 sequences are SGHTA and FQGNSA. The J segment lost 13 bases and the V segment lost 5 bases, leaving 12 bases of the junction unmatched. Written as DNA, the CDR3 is TGTGCCAGCAGCCTCCGGGACAGGGGGCACAATGAGCAGTACTTC. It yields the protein CASSLRDRGHNEQYF.

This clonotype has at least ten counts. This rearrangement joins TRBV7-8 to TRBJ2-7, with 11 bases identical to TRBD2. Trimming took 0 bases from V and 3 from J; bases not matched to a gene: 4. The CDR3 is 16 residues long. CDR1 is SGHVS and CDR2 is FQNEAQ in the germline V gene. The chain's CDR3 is CASSLAASGGIYEQYF. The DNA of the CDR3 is TGTGCCAGCAGCTTAGCGGCTAGCGGGGGGATCTACGAGCAGTACTTC.

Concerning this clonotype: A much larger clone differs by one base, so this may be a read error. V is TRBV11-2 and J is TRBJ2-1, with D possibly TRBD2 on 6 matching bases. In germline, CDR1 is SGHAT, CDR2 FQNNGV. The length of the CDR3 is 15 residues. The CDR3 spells CASSLGGTFNNEQLF. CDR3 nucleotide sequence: TGTGCCAGCAGCTTAGGCGGGACTTTTAACAATGAGCAGTTATTC. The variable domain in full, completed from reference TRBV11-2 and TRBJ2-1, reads EAGVAQSPRYKIIEKRQSVAFWCNPISGHATLYWYQQILGQGPKLLIQFQNNGVVDDSQLPKDRFSAERLKGVDSTLKIQPAKLEDSAVYLCASSLGGTFNNEQLFGPGTRLTVL.